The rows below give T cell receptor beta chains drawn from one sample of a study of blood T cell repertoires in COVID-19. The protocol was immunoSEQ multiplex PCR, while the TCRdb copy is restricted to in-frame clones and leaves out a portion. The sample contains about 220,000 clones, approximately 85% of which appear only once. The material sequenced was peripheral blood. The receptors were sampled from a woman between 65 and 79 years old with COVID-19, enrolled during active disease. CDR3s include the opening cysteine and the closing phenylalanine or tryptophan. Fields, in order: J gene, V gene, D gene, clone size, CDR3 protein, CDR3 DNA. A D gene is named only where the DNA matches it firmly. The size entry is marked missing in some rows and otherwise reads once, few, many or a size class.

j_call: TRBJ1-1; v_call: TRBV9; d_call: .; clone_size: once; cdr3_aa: CASSVGGGQGILNTEAFF; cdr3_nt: TGTGCCAGCAGCGTAGGGGGAGGGCAGGGGATTCTGAACACTGAAGCTTTCTTT
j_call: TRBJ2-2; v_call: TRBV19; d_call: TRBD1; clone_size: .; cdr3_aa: CASSIGRGHDGELFF; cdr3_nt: TGTGCCAGTAGTATAGGCAGGGGGCATGACGGGGAGCTGTTTTTT
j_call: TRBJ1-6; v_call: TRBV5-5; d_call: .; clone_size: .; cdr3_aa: CASSREARGSPLHF; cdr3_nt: TGTGCCAGCAGCCGTGAGGCCCGGGGTTCACCCCTCCACTTT
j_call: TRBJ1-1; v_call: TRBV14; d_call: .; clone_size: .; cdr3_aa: CASSRPPEGGDTEAFF; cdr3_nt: TGTGCCAGCAGCCGCCCCCCGGAGGGGGGGGACACTGAAGCTTTCTTT
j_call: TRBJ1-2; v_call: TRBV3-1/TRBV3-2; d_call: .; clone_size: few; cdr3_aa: CASSQQDSYGYTF; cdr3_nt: TGTGCCAGCAGCCAACAGGACAGTTATGGCTACACCTTC
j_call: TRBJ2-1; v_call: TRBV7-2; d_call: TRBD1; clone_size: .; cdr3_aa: CASSLSGQGIWGSYNEQFF; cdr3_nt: TGTGCCAGCAGCTTATCGGGACAGGGGATCTGGGGGTCCTACAATGAGCAGTTCTTC
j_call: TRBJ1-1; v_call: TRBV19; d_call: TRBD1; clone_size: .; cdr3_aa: CASSIGAGGTEAFF; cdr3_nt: TGTGCCAGTAGTATAGGGGCAGGGGGCACTGAAGCTTTCTTT
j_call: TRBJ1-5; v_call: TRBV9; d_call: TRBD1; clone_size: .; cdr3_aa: CASSRGAGGTVSNQPQHF; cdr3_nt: TGTGCCAGCAGCCGAGGGGCAGGGGGAACGGTTAGCAATCAGCCCCAGCATTTT
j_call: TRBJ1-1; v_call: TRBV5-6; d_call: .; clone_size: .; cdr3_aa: CASSPTLQSTEAFF; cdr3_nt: TGTGCCAGCAGCCCGACATTACAGAGCACTGAAGCTTTCTTT
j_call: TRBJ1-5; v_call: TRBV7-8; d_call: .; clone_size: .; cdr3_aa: CASSPVGVARQPQHF; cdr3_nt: TGTGCCAGCAGCCCAGTCGGGGTGGCTCGACAGCCCCAGCATTTT
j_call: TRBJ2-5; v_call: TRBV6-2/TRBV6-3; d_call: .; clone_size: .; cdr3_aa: CASSYSPGTQYF; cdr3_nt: TGTGCCAGCAGTTACTCACCAGGGACCCAGTACTTC
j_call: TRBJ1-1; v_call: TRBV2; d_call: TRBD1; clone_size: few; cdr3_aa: CASSLDRARGTEAFF; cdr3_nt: TGTGCCAGCAGCCTAGACAGGGCCCGGGGCACTGAAGCTTTCTTT